This is a list of T cell receptor beta chains from one sample in a study of Ad26.COV2.S vaccination and SARS-CoV-2 variants. Sequencing used immunoSEQ multiplex PCR; TCRdb keeps in-frame clones, though not all of them. The profile shows hundreds of thousands of clones, about 90% of them singletons. The starting material was peripheral blood, obtained in a trial of Ad26.COV2.S vaccine versus placebo. These receptor sequences come from a person aged 18-65 years who received the Ad26.COV2.S COVID-19 vaccine or a placebo. Both conserved end residues are part of each CDR3. A D gene is named only where the DNA matches it firmly. Only some rows state a clone size, as once, few, many or a class for expanded clones.

d_call j_call cdr3_length v_call clone_size cdr3_nt cdr3_aa
TRBD2 TRBJ2-3 16 TRBV10-3 - TGTGCCATCAGGCCTACTAGCGGCCCCCAAAGGGATACGCAGTATTTT CAIRPTSGPQRDTQYF
TRBD2 TRBJ2-3 16 TRBV7-2 - TGTGCCAGCAGCTTAAATCTAGCGGGGGTTCCAGATACGCAGTATTTT CASSLNLAGVPDTQYF
- TRBJ2-2 12 TRBV3-1/TRBV3-2 - TGTGCCAGCAGCCAACCAACCGGGGAGCTGTTTTTT CASSQPTGELFF
TRBD1 TRBJ1-5 16 TRBV18 - TGTGCCAGCTCAGCAGGTGACAGGGGAGGCAATCAGCCCCAGCATTTT CASSAGDRGGNQPQHF
- TRBJ1-2 15 TRBV2 once TGTGCCAGCAGTGTAGTTCGGGAAGCTAACTATGGCTACACCTTC CASSVVREANYGYTF
TRBD1 TRBJ1-5 15 TRBV18 - TGTGCCAGCTCAGCAACAGGGGGTCCTGATCAGCCCCAGCATTTT CASSATGGPDQPQHF
- TRBJ1-2 12 TRBV19 - TGTGCCAGTAGTATACAAGGAGGAGGCTACACCTTC CASSIQGGGYTF
- TRBJ1-3 12 TRBV3-1/TRBV3-2 - TGTGCCAGCAGCCAGACACCTAACACCATATATTTT CASSQTPNTIYF
TRBD1 TRBJ2-6 19 TRBV7-2 - TGTGCCAGCAGCTCGAGACCGGGACAGGGTCTGTCTGGGGCCAACGTCCTGACTTTC CASSSRPGQGLSGANVLTF
TRBD2 TRBJ2-2 18 TRBV7-2 - TGTGCCAGCAGCTTATTTGGCGGGGGGTCCCTGGGAACCGGGGAGCTGTTTTTT CASSLFGGGSLGTGELFF
- TRBJ1-5 16 TRBV19 - TGTGCCAGTAACCCCCGGGGGGGGTCGAGCAATCAGCCCCAGCATTTT CASNPRGGSSNQPQHF
- TRBJ2-1 17 TRBV6-1 once TGTGCCAGCAGTGGCCCGATGAGGCTAGGCCTTGAGAATGAGCAGTTCTTC CASSGPMRLGLENEQFF
- TRBJ1-5 14 TRBV5-6 - TGTGCCAGCAGCTTGCCAGGGATAAATCAGCCCCAGCATTTT CASSLPGINQPQHF
- TRBJ2-2 15 TRBV10-3 - TGTGCCATCAGTGAGAGGGGGACGAACACCGGGGAGCTGTTTTTT CAISERGTNTGELFF
- TRBJ2-5 13 TRBV18 - TGTGCCAGCTCACTGGGGGGCTCGAAGACCCAGTACTTC CASSLGGSKTQYF
TRBD2 TRBJ2-3 17 TRBV6-2/TRBV6-3 few TGTGCCAGCAGCCCCCGGGGGGGACCTATAAGCACAGATACGCAGTATTTT CASSPRGGPISTDTQYF
TRBD2 TRBJ2-1 15 TRBV6-6 - TGTGCCAGCAGTTACGGACTAGCGGGGGGGTATGAGCAGTTCTTC CASSYGLAGGYEQFF
- TRBJ2-7 16 TRBV6-2/TRBV6-3 - TGTGCCAGCAGTTACTCTTCCGGGGCTACTTCCCCCGAGCAGTACTTC CASSYSSGATSPEQYF
- TRBJ1-3 12 TRBV6-1 once TGTGCCAGCAGTGAACTGGGAAACACCATATATTTT CASSELGNTIYF
TRBD2 TRBJ2-5 15 TRBV19 - TGTGCCAGTAGGGAGACTAGCGGGCTGTTAGAGACCCAGTACTTC CASRETSGLLETQYF
- TRBJ2-5 14 TRBV5-8 - TGTGCCAGCAGCCCTGGTCCAAATCAAGAGACCCAGTACTTC CASSPGPNQETQYF
- TRBJ1-2 14 TRBV6-5 - TGTGCCAGCAGTTTGCAGGGAGAAGGCTATGGCTACACCTTC CASSLQGEGYGYTF
TRBD1 TRBJ2-7 15 TRBV7-2 - TGTGCCAGCAGACCCGGACAGGGATGGGCTTACGAGCAGTACTTC CASRPGQGWAYEQYF
- TRBJ2-5 12 TRBV7-9 - TGTGCCAGCAGCTGGCTGGGAGAGACCCAGTACTTC CASSWLGETQYF
- TRBJ2-7 15 TRBV7-2 - TGTGCCAGCAGCTTAGCGGGGGCCTTAAGGCACGAGCAGTACTTC CASSLAGALRHEQYF
TRBD2 TRBJ2-3 15 TRBV6-5 - TGTGCCAGCAGAACCGGACTAGCAGACACAGATACGCAGTATTTT CASRTGLADTDTQYF
- TRBJ1-4 14 TRBV27 - TGTGCCAGCAGTTTCAGTGCAACTAATGAAAAACTGTTTTTT CASSFSATNEKLFF
- TRBJ1-5 15 TRBV27 - TGTGCCAGCAGCCCGACCATGAAGGGCAATCAGCCCCAGCATTTT CASSPTMKGNQPQHF
TRBD1 TRBJ1-4 15 TRBV7-2 - TGTGCCAGCAGCACTACAGGGGGCGGGGTGGAAAAACTGTTTTTT CASSTTGGGVEKLFF
- TRBJ1-2 13 TRBV30 once TGTGCCTGGAGTGTTTCGGGGGCGCGGGGCTACACCTTC CAWSVSGARGYTF
- TRBJ2-7 14 TRBV2 - TGTGCCAGCAAGCCACTCATCAGCTCCTACGAGCAGTACTTC CASKPLISSYEQYF
- TRBJ2-2 16 TRBV18 - TGTGCCAGCTCAGACTCCCGGGGACAGAACACCGGGGAGCTGTTTTTT CASSDSRGQNTGELFF
- TRBJ1-5 16 TRBV3-1/TRBV3-2 - TGTGCCAGCAGCCAAGGAGGGGCGGTAAGCAATCAGCCCCAGCATTTT CASSQGGAVSNQPQHF
- TRBJ1-4 16 TRBV5-1 once TGCGCCAGCAGCTTGGGGACCGGGAACCCAAATGAAAAACTGTTTTTT CASSLGTGNPNEKLFF
TRBD2 TRBJ2-1 13 TRBV24-1 - TGTGCCACCAGTTCCCCCGGGGGGGATGAGCAGTTCTTC CATSSPGGDEQFF
- TRBJ1-2 12 TRBV29-1 - TGCAGCGTTGATTTTCAGGACGATGGCTACACCTTC CSVDFQDDGYTF
- TRBJ1-2 12 TRBV10-1 - TGCGCCAGCAGTGACGGAGGCTATGGCTACACCTTC CASSDGGYGYTF
TRBD1 TRBJ2-7 15 TRBV7-6 - TGTGCCAGCAGCCCCCGGGACAGGGTGTTCTACGAGCAGTACTTC CASSPRDRVFYEQYF
TRBD1 TRBJ1-1 15 TRBV19 - TGTGCCAGTAGTATGACAGGGGTGTTTGGCACTGAAGCTTTCTTT CASSMTGVFGTEAFF
- TRBJ2-3 14 TRBV7-2 - TGTGCCAGCAGCTTAGGCAGGACCACAGATACGCAGTATTTT CASSLGRTTDTQYF
- TRBJ2-3 12 TRBV3-1/TRBV3-2 - TGTGCCAGCAGCCCTGTGGGGGATACGCAGTATTTT CASSPVGDTQYF
- TRBJ1-1 14 TRBV2 few TGTGCCAGCAGTGAAGAGGTAGAAAAGGCTGAAGCTTTCTTT CASSEEVEKAEAFF
- TRBJ2-5 13 TRBV5-1 - TGCGCCAGCAGCTTGAGGAGCACAGAGACCCAGTACTTC CASSLRSTETQYF
TRBD1 TRBJ2-5 15 TRBV5-4 - TGTGCCAGCAGCCTGAGGACAGGGGCTCGAGAGACCCAGTACTTC CASSLRTGARETQYF
- TRBJ1-6 15 TRBV6-5 few TGTGCCAGCAGCCAGGGACCGGCAGCGGGTAGGGCCCTCCACTTT CASSQGPAAGRALHF
TRBD2 TRBJ2-3 15 TRBV19 - TGTGCCAGTAGGAGCGGGGGCGGAGTCACAGATACGCAGTATTTT CASRSGGGVTDTQYF
- TRBJ2-2 16 TRBV2 - TGTGCCAGCAGTGACCCCAGAAAGGGAGATGGCGGGGAGCTGTTTTTT CASSDPRKGDGGELFF
- TRBJ1-4 16 TRBV19 - TGTGCCAGTAGTATAGCCCGCTCTGCAACTAATGAAAAACTGTTTTTT CASSIARSATNEKLFF
TRBD2 TRBJ2-7 14 TRBV2 - TGTGCCAGCAGTGATGGAGCGGGAGACAACGAGCAGTACTTC CASSDGAGDNEQYF
- TRBJ2-1 15 TRBV18 - TGTGCCAGCTCACTCGGCGGCGCTTCCTACAATGAGCAGTTCTTC CASSLGGASYNEQFF
TRBD1 TRBJ1-1 15 TRBV27 - TGTGCCAGCAGTCCCTTTGGGCAGGGGGCAAGTGAAGCTTTCTTT CASSPFGQGASEAFF
TRBD1 TRBJ2-3 16 TRBV9 - TGTGCCAGCAGCTCCGGACAGGCGACAGGTGCAGATACGCAGTATTTT CASSSGQATGADTQYF
- TRBJ1-1 11 TRBV20-1 - TGCAGTGCCTTTAAGGTTGCTGAAGCTTTCTTT CSAFKVAEAFF
- TRBJ1-6 15 TRBV7-6 - TGTGCCAGCAGCTTAGGATCGGCCTATAATTCACCCCTCCACTTT CASSLGSAYNSPLHF
- TRBJ2-2 14 TRBV4-1 - TGCGCCAGCAGCCCAGCCACAAACACCGGGGAGCTGTTTTTT CASSPATNTGELFF